A selection of T cell receptor beta chains follows, all from one sample in a study of T-cell reconstitution after alpha-beta-depleted transplantation in children. In TCRdb, the PCR reads were re-called with MiXCR into one record per CDR3 protein. The sample lists 550,000 to 800,000 distinct CDR3 sequences; around 12% were seen once. The sample consisted of PBMCs, taken before TCRalphabeta/CD19-depleted stem cell transplant. Receptors originate from a girl aged 2-9 years with congenital amegakaryocytic thrombocytopenia, due to receive a stem cell transplant. Each CDR3 is given with its conserved first and last residue. The D gene is left open where the match is weak. Where a row states a size, it is once, few, many or the class of an expanded clone; other rows omit it.

j_gene	d_gene	v_gene	abundance	CDR3nt	CDR3aa
TRBJ1-3	-	TRBV20-1	-	TGCAGTGCTACTAACAGGGAAAGTATAGGAAACACCATATATTTT	CSATNRESIGNTIYF
TRBJ2-1	-	TRBV29-1	many	TGCAGCGTTGAGGGTACTACCTACAATGAGCAGTTCTTC	CSVEGTTYNEQFF
TRBJ2-1	TRBD2	TRBV5-1	many	TGCGCCAGCAGCTATTCTAGCGGGAGTGGCGATGAGCAGTTCTTC	CASSYSSGSGDEQFF
TRBJ2-5	TRBD2	TRBV28	many	TGTGCCAGCAGTTCCTTAGCGGGAAGGGGAGAGACCCAGTACTTC	CASSSLAGRGETQYF
TRBJ2-7	-	TRBV5-1	many	TGCGCCAGCAGTCCTACGGGGCTAGCCCCCTACGAGCAGTACTTC	CASSPTGLAPYEQYF
TRBJ2-3	TRBD2	TRBV12-3/TRBV12-4	many	TGTGCCAGCAGCCTAGCGGGGAGCCCCACAGATACGCAGTATTTT	CASSLAGSPTDTQYF
TRBJ2-2	TRBD1	TRBV5-1	many	TGCGCCAGCAGCCGATCCCGCACAGGGGCGAACACCGGGGAGCTGTTTTTT	CASSRSRTGANTGELFF
TRBJ1-1	-	TRBV7-8	many	TGTGCCAGCAGCGCTATCTTACAGGAAAACACTGAAGCTTTCTTT	CASSAILQENTEAFF
TRBJ2-7	TRBD1	TRBV7-2	few	TGTGCCGCCGGTAAGAGACAGGGGATTTCCGAGCAGTACTTC	CAAGKRQGISEQYF
TRBJ2-2	TRBD1	TRBV5-1	-	TGCGCCAGCAGTTGGGACAGCTCGAACACCGAGGAGCTGTTTTTT	CASSWDSSNTEELFF
TRBJ2-5	TRBD2	TRBV10-3	few	TGTGCCATCAGTGTCGGCGGGAGGGCCAGTTTCCAAGAGACCCAGTACTTC	CAISVGGRASFQETQYF
TRBJ1-2	-	TRBV7-9	few	TGTGCCAGCAGACCCCCCTCTGGCAGGGCTCATGGCTACACCTTC	CASRPPSGRAHGYTF
TRBJ1-1	-	TRBV20-1	many	TGCAGTGCCCCCGTGGGGGGGGTGACCAAAGCTTTCTTT	CSAPVGGVTKAFF
TRBJ2-3	-	TRBV15	few	TGTGCCACCACTCCGCGGGTGGGCAGTGGGCCAGATACGCAGTATTTT	CATTPRVGSGPDTQYF
TRBJ1-3	-	TRBV5-1	-	TGCGCCAGCAGCTTTACCGGGACTACTGGAAACACCATATATTTT	CASSFTGTTGNTIYF